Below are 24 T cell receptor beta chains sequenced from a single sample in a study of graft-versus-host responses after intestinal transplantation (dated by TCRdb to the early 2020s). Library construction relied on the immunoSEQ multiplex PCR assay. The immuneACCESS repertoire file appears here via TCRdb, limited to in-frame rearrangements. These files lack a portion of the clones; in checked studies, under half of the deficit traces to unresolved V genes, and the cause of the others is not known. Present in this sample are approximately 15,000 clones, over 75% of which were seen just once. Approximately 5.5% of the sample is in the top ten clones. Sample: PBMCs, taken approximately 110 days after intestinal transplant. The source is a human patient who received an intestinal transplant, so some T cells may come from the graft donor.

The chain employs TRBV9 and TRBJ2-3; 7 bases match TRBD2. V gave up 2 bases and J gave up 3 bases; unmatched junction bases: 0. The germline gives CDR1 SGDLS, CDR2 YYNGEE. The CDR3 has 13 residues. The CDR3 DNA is TGTGCCAGCAGCGTCGGGAGGACAGATACGCAGTATTTT. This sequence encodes CASSVGRTDTQYF.

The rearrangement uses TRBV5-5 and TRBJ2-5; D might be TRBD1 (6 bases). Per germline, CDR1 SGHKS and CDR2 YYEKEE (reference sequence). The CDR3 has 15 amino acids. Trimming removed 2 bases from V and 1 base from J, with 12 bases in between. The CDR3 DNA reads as TGTGCCAGCAGCTTTGGTACAGGGATCCAAGAGACCCAGTACTTC. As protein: CASSFGTGIQETQYF. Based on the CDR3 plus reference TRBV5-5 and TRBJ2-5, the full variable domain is DAGVTQSPTHLIKTRGQQVTLRCSPISGHKSVSWYQQVLGQGPQFIFQYYEKEERGRGNFPDRFSARQFPNYSSELNVNALLLGDSALYLCASSFGTGIQETQYFGPGTRLLVL.

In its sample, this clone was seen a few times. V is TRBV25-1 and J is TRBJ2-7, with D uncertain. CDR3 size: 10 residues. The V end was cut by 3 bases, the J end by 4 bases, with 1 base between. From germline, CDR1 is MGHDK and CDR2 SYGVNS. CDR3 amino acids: CASSDYEQYF. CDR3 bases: TGTGCCAGCAGTGATTACGAGCAGTACTTC.

CDR3 DNA sequence: TGTGCCAGCAGCCCGGCCATCTCCTACGAGCAGTACTTC. Protein product: CASSPAISYEQYF. The chain is built from TRBV5-6 and TRBJ2-7; D not certain. V lost 4 bases and J 0 bases, leaving 8 bases between the germline ends. CDR3 size: 13 residues. CDR1 and CDR2 (germline): SGHDT, YYEEEE. Complete variable domain (other parts from reference TRBV5-6 and TRBJ2-7): DAGVTQSPTHLIKTRGQQVTLRCSPKSGHDTVSWYQQALGQGPQFIFQYYEEEERQRGNFPDRFSGHQFPNYSSELNVNALLLGDSALYLCASSPAISYEQYFGPGTRLTVT.

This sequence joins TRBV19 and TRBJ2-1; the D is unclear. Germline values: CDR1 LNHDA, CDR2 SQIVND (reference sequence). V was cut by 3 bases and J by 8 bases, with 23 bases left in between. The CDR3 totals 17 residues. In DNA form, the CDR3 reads TGTGCCAGTAGTATGGCCCTGAGAGCAGCCACCCTCGATGAGCAGTTCTTC. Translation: CASSMALRAATLDEQFF.

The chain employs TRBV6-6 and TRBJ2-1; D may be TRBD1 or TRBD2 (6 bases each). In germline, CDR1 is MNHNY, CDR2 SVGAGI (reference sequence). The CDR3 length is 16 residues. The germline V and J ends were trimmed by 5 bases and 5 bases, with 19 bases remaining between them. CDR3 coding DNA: TGTGCCAGCAGTCCAGTCAGGGGCGGGGTGAACAATGAGCAGTTCTTC. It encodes CASSPVRGGVNNEQFF.

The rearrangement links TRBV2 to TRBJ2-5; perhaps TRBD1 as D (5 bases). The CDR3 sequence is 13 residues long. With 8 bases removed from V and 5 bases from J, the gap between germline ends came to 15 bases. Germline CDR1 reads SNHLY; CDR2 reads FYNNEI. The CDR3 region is CASLGAGRETQYF. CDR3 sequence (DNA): TGTGCCAGCCTTGGGGCCGGTCGGGAGACCCAGTACTTC.

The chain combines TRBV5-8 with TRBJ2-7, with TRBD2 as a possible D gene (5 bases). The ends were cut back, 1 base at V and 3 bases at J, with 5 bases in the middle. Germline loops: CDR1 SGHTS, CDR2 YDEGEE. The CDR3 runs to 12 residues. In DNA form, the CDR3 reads TGTGCCAGCAGCTTGACTAGCTACGAGCAGTACTTC. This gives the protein CASSLTSYEQYF. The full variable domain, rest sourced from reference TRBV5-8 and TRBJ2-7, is EAGVTQSPTHLIKTRGQQATLRCSPISGHTSVYWYQQALGLGLQFLLWYDEGEERNRGNFPPRFSGRQFPNYSSELNVNALELEDSALYLCASSLTSYEQYFGPGTRLTVT.

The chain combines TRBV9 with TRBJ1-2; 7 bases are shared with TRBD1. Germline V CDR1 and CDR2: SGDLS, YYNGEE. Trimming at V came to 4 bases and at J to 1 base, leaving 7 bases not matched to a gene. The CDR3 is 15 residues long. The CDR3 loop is CASSLRQGVNYGYTF. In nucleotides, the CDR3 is TGTGCCAGCAGCCTCCGACAGGGAGTTAACTATGGCTACACCTTC. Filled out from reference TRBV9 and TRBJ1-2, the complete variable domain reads DSGVTQTPKHLITATGQRVTLRCSPRSGDLSVYWYQQSLDQGLQFLIQYYNGEERAKGNILERFSAQQFPDLHSELNLSSLELGDSALYFCASSLRQGVNYGYTFGSGTRLTVV.

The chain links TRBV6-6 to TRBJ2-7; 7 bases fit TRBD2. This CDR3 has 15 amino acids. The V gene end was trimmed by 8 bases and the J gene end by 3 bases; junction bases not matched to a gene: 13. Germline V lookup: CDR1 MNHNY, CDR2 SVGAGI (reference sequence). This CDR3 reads CASLKRASGHYEQYF. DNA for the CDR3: TGTGCCAGCTTGAAACGGGCTAGCGGCCACTACGAGCAGTACTTC.

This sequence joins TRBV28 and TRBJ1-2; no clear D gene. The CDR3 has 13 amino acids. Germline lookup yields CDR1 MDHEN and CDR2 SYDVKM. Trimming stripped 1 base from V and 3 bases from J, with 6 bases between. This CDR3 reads CASSLSSYYGYTF. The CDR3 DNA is TGTGCCAGCAGTTTATCCTCCTACTATGGCTACACCTTC.

The CDR3 DNA reads as TGTGCCAGCAGCCCACCGGGACTAGCGGGCAACAATGAGCAGTTCTTC. Residues: CASSPPGLAGNNEQFF. The rearrangement uses TRBV28 and TRBJ2-1; 12 bases are shared with TRBD2. This CDR3 spans 16 amino acids. Germline trimming cut 6 bases from V and 5 bases from J; bases unmatched to any gene: 8. The germline V gene has CDR1 MDHEN and CDR2 SYDVKM.

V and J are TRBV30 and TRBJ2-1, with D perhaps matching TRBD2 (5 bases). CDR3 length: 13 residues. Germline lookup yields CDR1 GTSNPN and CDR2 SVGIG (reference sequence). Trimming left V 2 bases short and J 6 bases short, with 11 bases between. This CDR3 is CAWSYGGSNEQFF. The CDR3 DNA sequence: TGTGCCTGGAGTTACGGAGGATCCAATGAGCAGTTCTTC. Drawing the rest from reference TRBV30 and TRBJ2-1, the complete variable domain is SQTIHQWPATLVQPVGSPLSLECTVEGTSNPNLYWYRQAAGRGLQLLFYSVGIGQISSEVPQNLSASRPQDRQFILSSKKLLLSDSGFYLCAWSYGGSNEQFFGPGTRLTVL.

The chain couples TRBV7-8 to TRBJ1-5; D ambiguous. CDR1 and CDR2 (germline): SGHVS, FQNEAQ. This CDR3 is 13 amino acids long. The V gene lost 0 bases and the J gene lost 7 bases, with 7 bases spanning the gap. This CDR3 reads CASSLARQQPQHF. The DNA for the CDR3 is TGTGCCAGCAGCTTAGCGCGCCAGCAGCCCCAGCATTTT.

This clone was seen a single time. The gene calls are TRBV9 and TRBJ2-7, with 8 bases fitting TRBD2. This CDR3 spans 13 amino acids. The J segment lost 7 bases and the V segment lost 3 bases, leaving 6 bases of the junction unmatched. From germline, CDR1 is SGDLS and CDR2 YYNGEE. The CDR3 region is CASSAGLAREQYF. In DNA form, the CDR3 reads TGTGCCAGCAGCGCCGGACTAGCCCGGGAGCAGTACTTC.

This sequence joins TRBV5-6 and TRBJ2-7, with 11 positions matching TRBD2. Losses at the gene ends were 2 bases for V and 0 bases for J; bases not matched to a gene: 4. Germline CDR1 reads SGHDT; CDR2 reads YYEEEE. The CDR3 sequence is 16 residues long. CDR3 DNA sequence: TGTGCCAGCAGCTTCCTTAGCGGGAGGGCCTCCTACGAGCAGTACTTC. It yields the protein CASSFLSGRASYEQYF.

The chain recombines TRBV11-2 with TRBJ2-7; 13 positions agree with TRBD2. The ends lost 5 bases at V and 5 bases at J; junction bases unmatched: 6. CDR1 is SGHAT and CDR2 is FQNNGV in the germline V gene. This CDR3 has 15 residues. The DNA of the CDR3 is TGTGCCAGCAGCCCGGGACTAGCGGGATGGAACGAGCAGTACTTC. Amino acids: CASSPGLAGWNEQYF. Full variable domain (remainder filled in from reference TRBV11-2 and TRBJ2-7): EAGVAQSPRYKIIEKRQSVAFWCNPISGHATLYWYQQILGQGPKLLIQFQNNGVVDDSQLPKDRFSAERLKGVDSTLKIQPAKLEDSAVYLCASSPGLAGWNEQYFGPGTRLTVT.

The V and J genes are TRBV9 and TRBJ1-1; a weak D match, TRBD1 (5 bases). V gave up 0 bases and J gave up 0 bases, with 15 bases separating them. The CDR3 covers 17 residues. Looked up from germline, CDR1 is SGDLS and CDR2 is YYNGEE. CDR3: CASSVATETVLNTEAFF. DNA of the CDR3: TGTGCCAGCAGCGTAGCTACAGAGACAGTCCTGAACACTGAAGCTTTCTTT.

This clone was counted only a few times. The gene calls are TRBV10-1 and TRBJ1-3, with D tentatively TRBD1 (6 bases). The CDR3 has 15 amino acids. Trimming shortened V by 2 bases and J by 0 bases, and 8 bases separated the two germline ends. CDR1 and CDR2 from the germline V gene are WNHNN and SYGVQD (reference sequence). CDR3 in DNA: TGCGCCAGCAGTGAGGACAGGTACTCTGGAAACACCATATATTTT. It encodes CASSEDRYSGNTIYF.

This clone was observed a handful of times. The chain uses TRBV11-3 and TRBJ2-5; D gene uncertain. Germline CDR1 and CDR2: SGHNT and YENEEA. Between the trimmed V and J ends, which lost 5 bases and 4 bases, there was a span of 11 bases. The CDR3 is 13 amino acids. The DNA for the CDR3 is TGTGCCAGCAGCCCTCTTCCGGGAGAGACCCAGTACTTC. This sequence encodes CASSPLPGETQYF.

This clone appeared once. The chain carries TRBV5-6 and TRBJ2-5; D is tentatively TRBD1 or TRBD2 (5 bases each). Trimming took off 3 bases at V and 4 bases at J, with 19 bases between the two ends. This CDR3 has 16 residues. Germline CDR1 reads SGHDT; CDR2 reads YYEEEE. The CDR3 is CASSSRAEGYGETQYF. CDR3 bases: TGTGCCAGCAGCTCAAGGGCTGAGGGGTACGGAGAGACCCAGTACTTC.

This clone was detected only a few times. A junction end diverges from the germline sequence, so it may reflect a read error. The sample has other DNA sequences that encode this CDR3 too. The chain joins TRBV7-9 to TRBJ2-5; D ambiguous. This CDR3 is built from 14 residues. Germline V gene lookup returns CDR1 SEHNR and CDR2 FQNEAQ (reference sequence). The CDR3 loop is CASSLGGLRVPRDF. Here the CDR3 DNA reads TGTGCCAGCAGCTTAGGGGGTCTTAGAGTCCCCCGAGACTTC.

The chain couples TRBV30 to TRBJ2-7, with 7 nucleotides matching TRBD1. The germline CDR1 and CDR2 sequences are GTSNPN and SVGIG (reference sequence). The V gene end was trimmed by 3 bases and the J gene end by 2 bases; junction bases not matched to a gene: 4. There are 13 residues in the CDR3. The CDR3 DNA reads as TGTGCCTGGAGCGTCAGGGGGACCTACGAGCAGTACTTC. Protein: CAWSVRGTYEQYF.

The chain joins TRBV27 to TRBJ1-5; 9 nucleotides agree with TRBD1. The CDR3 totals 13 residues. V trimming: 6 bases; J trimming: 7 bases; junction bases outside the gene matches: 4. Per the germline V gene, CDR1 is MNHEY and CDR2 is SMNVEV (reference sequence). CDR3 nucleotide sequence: TGTGCCAGCAGAGGGACAGGGTCACAGCCCCAGCATTTT. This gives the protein CASRGTGSQPQHF.